The present TCR beta chain was sequenced within a study of blood T cell repertoires in COVID-19. The wider study: The study drew acute and convalescent COVID-19 samples from the United States, Italy and Spain. PBMCs, B-cell-depleted T cells, or T cells provided the cDNA or gDNA that made up the material.

In the authors' methods: Scientists estimated how many nucleated cells there were by amplifying reference gene primers. Libraries were prepared by immunoSEQ multiplex PCR; TCRdb keeps only in-frame clonotypes and omits some of them. The D gene and trimming were derived from the DNA, and the V and J assignments and clone size from that table. This repertoire shows 15,000 to 20,000 clones, about 85% found once; its top ten account for roughly 52%. V was trimmed by 5 bases and J by 13 bases, leaving 24 bases between them. Germline-derived CDR1 and CDR2 are SEHNR and FQNEAQ (reference sequence). CDR3 length: 14 amino acids.

The clonotype originates from a human donor in a cohort sampled during active COVID-19. This chain joins TRBV7-9 and TRBJ2-7, with a weak D call TRBD1 (6 bases). Material: peripheral blood. For the CDR3, the DNA is TGTGCCAGCAGCCCAGAGGGGGTAGGGGCCTTCTTATACTTC. This translates into CASSPEGVGAFLYF.